A selection of T cell receptor beta chains follows, all from one sample in a study of identical twins. Each CDR3 protein gets one entry after TCRdb re-called the 5' RACE reads with MiXCR. The top ten clones hold about 2.7% of a sample with approximately 500,000 distinct CDR3 sequences, less than 25% of them seen once. The sample was also reused in another study, on T cells expressing NK-cell markers.

The sample was CD4+ T cells sorted from blood. The receptors were gathered from a woman younger than 35 in good health. Both conserved end residues are part of each CDR3. Each record gives: D gene, V gene, clone size, J gene, CDR3 DNA, CDR3 protein. D genes are given only for firm matches. Clone size is shown for a subset of rows, as once, few, many or a class of expanded clone.

TRBD1	TRBV29-1	-	TRBJ2-5	TGCAGCGTTGGGGGACAGGGTTGGGGCCAAGAGACCCAGTACTTC	CSVGGQGWGQETQYF
-	TRBV10-2	few	TRBJ2-3	TGCGCCAGCAGGAATCCTTTTGGGCGGGACACAGATACGCAGTATTTT	CASRNPFGRDTDTQYF
TRBD2	TRBV3-1	few	TRBJ2-1	TGTGCCAGCAGCTCCCGCAGCGGGGGGGCCGTCAATGAGCAGTTCTTC	CASSSRSGGAVNEQFF
TRBD2	TRBV7-9	-	TRBJ2-1	TGTGCCAGCAGCTTAGATTGGGGGAGGGCCGTCGACAATGAGCAGTTCTTC	CASSLDWGRAVDNEQFF
-	TRBV7-2	-	TRBJ1-6	TGTGCCAGCAGCTTGCGGACCTCGGCGGGGTCACCCCTCCACTTT	CASSLRTSAGSPLHF
TRBD1	TRBV19	few	TRBJ1-3	TGTGCCAGTACGACAGGGTCCTCTGGAAACACCATATATTTT	CASTTGSSGNTIYF
TRBD2	TRBV20-1	few	TRBJ2-5	TGCAGTGCAGGGAGGGAGGAGACCCAGTACTTC	CSAGREETQYF
-	TRBV3-1	-	TRBJ2-5	TGTGCCAGCAGCCAAGATTCCGGGGTTGGGACCCAGTACTTC	CASSQDSGVGTQYF
-	TRBV7-2	-	TRBJ2-2	TGTGCCAGCAGCTTAGATCGGGAGACCGGGGAGCTGTTTTTT	CASSLDRETGELFF
-	TRBV5-5	few	TRBJ1-6	TGTGCCAGCAGAAAGAACGGACCGTTACCCCTCCACTTT	CASRKNGPLPLHF
TRBD2	TRBV5-1	few	TRBJ2-1	TGCGCCAGCAGCTCACTAGCGGGTCCTGAGCAGTTCTTC	CASSSLAGPEQFF
TRBD1	TRBV5-1	few	TRBJ2-3	TGCGCCAGCAGAAAGGGGGCGGCAGATACGCAGTATTTT	CASRKGAADTQYF
-	TRBV7-2	-	TRBJ2-3	TGTGCCAGCAGCTCCCCTAAGGGGGTTCGCACAGATACGCAGTATTTT	CASSSPKGVRTDTQYF
TRBD2	TRBV5-4	few	TRBJ2-1	TGTGCCAGCAGCGGACTAGCGGGAGGCTCCCGCTCCTACAATGAGCAGTTCTTC	CASSGLAGGSRSYNEQFF
TRBD1	TRBV12-3/TRBV12-4	-	TRBJ1-1	TGTGCCAGCAGTCCGGGACAGGGGGTTGGGGACACTGAAGCTTTCTTT	CASSPGQGVGDTEAFF
TRBD1	TRBV12-3/TRBV12-4	few	TRBJ1-2	TGTGCCAGCAGTGGGGACAGCCCTAACTATGGCTACACCTTC	CASSGDSPNYGYTF
TRBD1	TRBV11-2	few	TRBJ2-5	TGTGCCAGCAGCTCGAGGACAGGAATGGAGACCCAGTACTTC	CASSSRTGMETQYF
TRBD2	TRBV7-2	-	TRBJ2-1	TGTGCCAGCACACAGACTAGCGGGCCGTACAATGAGCAGTTCTTC	CASTQTSGPYNEQFF
TRBD2	TRBV9	few	TRBJ2-3	TGTGCCAGCAGCGTTCAAGCGGGGCTGCGCACAGATACGCAGTATTTT	CASSVQAGLRTDTQYF
-	TRBV20-1	-	TRBJ1-3	TGCAGTGCTAGCTCCGGGAAAAACACCATATATTTT	CSASSGKNTIYF
-	TRBV10-2	-	TRBJ2-5	TGCGCCAGCAAGGGCCAAGTACAAGAGACCCAGTACTTC	CASKGQVQETQYF
-	TRBV15	few	TRBJ2-7	TGTGCCACCAGCAGAGATTTTACCTACGAGCAGTACTTC	CATSRDFTYEQYF
TRBD2	TRBV20-1	-	TRBJ2-7	TGCAGTGCTAGAGGGACTAGCGGGAGCTACGAGCAGTACTTC	CSARGTSGSYEQYF
-	TRBV20-1	few	TRBJ1-5	TGCAGTGCCCCGGACCCTGGGAGGGATCAGCCCCAGCATTTT	CSAPDPGRDQPQHF
TRBD1	TRBV7-2	-	TRBJ2-4	TGTGCCAGCAGCTTAGACGGGACAGGGCAAAACATTCAGTACTTC	CASSLDGTGQNIQYF
-	TRBV5-1	-	TRBJ2-3	TGCGCCAGCAGAAATAAGGAAACAGATACGCAGTATTTT	CASRNKETDTQYF
-	TRBV12-3/TRBV12-4	-	TRBJ1-2	TGTGCCAGCAGTCCCGGGGGGGCGAATGGCTACACCTTC	CASSPGGANGYTF
TRBD1	TRBV11-2	-	TRBJ2-4	TGTGCCAGCAGCCCCGGGACAGGTCGTGTTCAGTACTTC	CASSPGTGRVQYF
-	TRBV20-1	few	TRBJ1-1	TGCAGTGCTAGAGGGGGCGCGGGCACTGAAGCTTTCTTT	CSARGGAGTEAFF
-	TRBV10-2	few	TRBJ1-1	TGCGCCAGCAGTGAAATTGGAAGGAAAGCTTTCTTT	CASSEIGRKAFF
-	TRBV19	few	TRBJ2-3	TGTGCCAGTAGTATAGCGGCGAGGAGGAGCACAGATACGCAGTATTTT	CASSIAARRSTDTQYF
-	TRBV24-1	few	TRBJ2-2	TGTGCCACCAGTGATACTCACGGCGGGGAGCTGTTTTTT	CATSDTHGGELFF
TRBD1	TRBV2	few	TRBJ1-5	TGTGCCAGCGGGGACAGTCCCAATCAGCCCCAGCATTTT	CASGDSPNQPQHF
-	TRBV6-6	few	TRBJ2-7	TGTGCCTCTCACCGAGGTTACGAGCAGTACTTC	CASHRGYEQYF
-	TRBV5-1	-	TRBJ1-1	TGCGCCAGCAGCTCGGGAAGACAGCACACTGAAGCTTTCTTT	CASSSGRQHTEAFF
-	TRBV19	once	TRBJ1-1	TGTGCCAGTAGTATGGGGGTGGCTGAAGCTTTCTTT	CASSMGVAEAFF
-	TRBV12-3/TRBV12-4	many	TRBJ2-3	TGTGCCAGCCTTTGGAGGGGTGCAGATACGCAGTATTTT	CASLWRGADTQYF
-	TRBV3-1	-	TRBJ2-7	TGTGCCAGCAGCCAAACCCGTGGGACTCCCGTAGGCGAGCAGTACTTC	CASSQTRGTPVGEQYF
-	TRBV5-6	few	TRBJ1-1	TGTGCCAGCAGCTTGTATCACGCGCAGGCGACTGAAGCTTTCTTT	CASSLYHAQATEAFF
TRBD1	TRBV20-1	few	TRBJ2-3	TGCAGTGCTAGAGATACGGACAGGACAGATACGCAGTATTTT	CSARDTDRTDTQYF
-	TRBV7-9	-	TRBJ2-4	TGTGCCAGCAGCCCGGTCCCCGGGGACATTCAGTACTTC	CASSPVPGDIQYF